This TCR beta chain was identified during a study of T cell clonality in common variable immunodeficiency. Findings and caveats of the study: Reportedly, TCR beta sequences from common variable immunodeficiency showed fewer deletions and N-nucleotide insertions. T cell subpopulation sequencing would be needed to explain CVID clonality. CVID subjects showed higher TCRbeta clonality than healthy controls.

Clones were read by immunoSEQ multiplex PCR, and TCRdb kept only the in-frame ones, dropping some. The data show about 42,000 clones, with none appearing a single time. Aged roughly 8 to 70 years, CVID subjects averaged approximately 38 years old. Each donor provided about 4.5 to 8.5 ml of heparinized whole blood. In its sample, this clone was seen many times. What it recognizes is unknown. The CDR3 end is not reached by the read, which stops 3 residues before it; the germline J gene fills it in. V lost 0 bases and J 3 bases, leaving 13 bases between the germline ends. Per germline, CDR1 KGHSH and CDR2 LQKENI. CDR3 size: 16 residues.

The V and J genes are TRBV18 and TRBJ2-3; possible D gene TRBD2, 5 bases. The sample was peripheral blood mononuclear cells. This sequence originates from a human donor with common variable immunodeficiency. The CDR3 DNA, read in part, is TGTGCCAGCTCACCACCTAGAGGGTTGAGGACAGATACG. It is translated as CASSPPRGLRTDT. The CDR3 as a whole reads CASSPPRGLRTDTQYF.